This record looks at one T cell receptor beta chain sequence and its context. The antigen is undetermined. A far larger clone differs by one base, so this is likely a read error. This entry comes from a study of prognosis after radiotherapy for stage I lung cancer. Study-level findings and limits: Medians of about 10,000 versus 6,900 showed unique TCR clone counts falling after stereotactic body radiation therapy. Among patients who developed distant metastases, Shannon entropy after stereotactic body radiation therapy was lower.

Disease was node-negative on CT and PET/CT in all patients; none had prior chemotherapy, radiotherapy or other malignancies. TCR beta CDR3 amplification from genomic DNA was performed by two-round multiplex PCR. Amplification during the initial PCR round employed primers specific to each TRBV and TRBJ gene. TCRdb re-called the multiplex PCR reads through MiXCR, storing one row per CDR3 protein. This sample has more than 30,000 distinct CDR3 sequences, with 35% to 45% found just once. The junction had 10 bases not matched to a gene; V was cut back by 6 bases and J by 5 bases. CDR1 MNHEY and CDR2 SMNVEV come from the germline V gene (reference sequence). The CDR3 is 15 residues long.

The receptor was derived from a donor aged 50 or older with non-small cell lung cancer. The chain recombines TRBV27 with TRBJ2-1, with 7 bases identical to TRBD1. This specimen consisted of PBMCs, obtained before or after stereotactic body radiation therapy (not recorded which). This CDR3 is CASRPWGTVDNEQFF. In nucleotides, the CDR3 is TGTGCCAGCAGGCCCTGGGGGACAGTAGACAATGAGCAGTTCTTC.